Each of the 10 T cell receptor beta chains below was sequenced from the same sample in a study of low-dose radiotherapy and immunotherapy resistance in tumors. cDNA synthesis used a TRAV/TRBV-specific primer set for both chains. With a constant-region primer and a V-primer adapter, TCRs were subjected to around 20 PCR cycles of amplification. TCRdb fed the reads into MiXCR, producing one record per CDR3 protein. Counted here are some 85,000 distinct CDR3 sequences, 18% occurring once; the ten biggest clones make up approximately 6%. Time point here: before trial treatment. The sequenced sample was PBMCs, obtained before treatment. These receptors were collected from a male donor with prostate cancer.

A remark on this clonotype: This may stem from a read error, because a much larger clone lies one nucleotide away. This chain links TRBV7-9 with TRBJ2-2, with D perhaps TRBD1 or TRBD2 (5 bases each). This CDR3 contains 16 residues. CDR1 and CDR2 from the germline V gene are SEHNR and FQNEAQ (reference sequence). This chain's CDR3 is CASSLQPWADTGELVF. For the CDR3, the DNA is TGTGCCAGCAGCTTACAACCCTGGGCGGACACCGGGGAGCTGGTTTTT.

This clonotype was picked up many times. The CDR3 region has the DNA TGTGCCAGCAGAGCAGGGCTCGCTGGAAACACCATATATTTT. Translating it yields CASRAGLAGNTIYF. The chain carries TRBV27 and TRBJ1-3; D may be TRBD1 (5 bases). In germline, CDR1 is MNHEY, CDR2 SMNVEV (reference sequence). Between the trimmed V and J ends, which lost 6 bases and 2 bases, there was a span of 11 bases. The CDR3 sequence is 14 residues long.

Many counts were recorded for this clonotype. The chain couples TRBV20-1 to TRBJ1-1; no reliable D call. The CDR3 loop spans 12 amino acids. The V gene's germline CDR1 is DFQATT and CDR2 SNEGSKA (reference sequence). The CDR3 is CTATPREVEAFF. As DNA, the CDR3 is TGCACCGCTACACCCAGAGAGGTTGAAGCTTTCTTT.

This clonotype has a count of ten or more. The gene calls are TRBV28 and TRBJ2-7; the match to TRBD2 covers 7 bases. V lost 2 bases to trimming and J lost 3 bases; unmatched junction nucleotides: 10. The CDR3 totals 16 residues. CDR1 is MDHEN and CDR2 is SYDVKM in the germline V gene. In DNA, the CDR3 is TGTGCCAGCAGTTTAGGTGGGCCTGGCGGGAGCTACGAGCAGTACTTC. It specifies CASSLGGPGGSYEQYF.

This clonotype appeared many times. CDR3 loop: CASWGPGHEQFF. The CDR3 DNA is TGTGCCAGTTGGGGTCCGGGCCATGAGCAGTTCTTC. This sequence joins TRBV2 and TRBJ2-1; D is undetermined. V was clipped by 9 bases and J by 8 bases, with 14 bases between them. The V gene's germline CDR1 is SNHLY and CDR2 FYNNEI. CDR3 length: 12 residues. The full variable domain, completed using reference TRBV2 and TRBJ2-1, is EPEVTQTPSHQVTQMGQEVILRCVPISNHLYFYWYRQILGQKVEFLVSFYNNEISEKSEIFDDQFSVERPDGSNFTLKIRSTKLEDSAMYFCASWGPGHEQFFGPGTRLTVL.

This clonotype was seen at least ten times. An end of the junction does not agree with germline; a read error may underlie this. In nucleotides, the CDR3 is TGCTGTACGGCCTGGGGGGGGGCAGGAGATACGCAGTATTTT. Protein sequence: CCTAWGGAGDTQYF. The V gene is TRBV12-3 or TRBV12-4, the J gene TRBJ2-3; D is perhaps TRBD2 (7 bases). This CDR3 is 14 amino acids long.

This clonotype has a count of ten or more. This chain joins TRBV2 and TRBJ1-2, with D uncertain. This CDR3 contains 12 residues. The V gene lost 8 bases and the J gene lost 0 bases, with 7 bases spanning the gap. Germline assignment: CDR1 SNHLY and CDR2 FYNNEI. The chain's CDR3 is CASHSSNYGYTF. CDR3 DNA sequence: TGTGCCAGCCACAGTTCTAACTATGGCTACACCTTC. Full variable domain (missing parts from reference TRBV2 and TRBJ1-2): EPEVTQTPSHQVTQMGQEVILRCVPISNHLYFYWYRQILGQKVEFLVSFYNNEISEKSEIFDDQFSVERPDGSNFTLKIRSTKLEDSAMYFCASHSSNYGYTFGSGTRLTVV.

This clonotype has at least ten counts. V is TRBV20-1 and J is TRBJ1-6, with 8 bases fitting TRBD1. Per germline, CDR1 DFQATT and CDR2 SNEGSKA (reference sequence). V shed 2 bases, J shed 5 bases, and the junction held 2 bases outside the gene matches. The CDR3 is made up of 14 amino acids. The CDR3 region has the DNA TGCAGTGCTAGACAGGGGGCGAATAATTCACCCCTCCACTTT. Translation gives CSARQGANNSPLHF.

This clonotype was picked up many times. J is TRBJ2-4 and V is TRBV5-4; D ambiguous. The germline V gene encodes CDR1 SGHNT and CDR2 YYREEE (reference sequence). Trimming shortened V by 5 bases and J by 2 bases, and 14 bases separated the two germline ends. CDR3 length: 15 residues. The CDR3 here is CASSHSTATKNIQYF. Written as DNA, the CDR3 is TGTGCCAGCAGTCATTCGACGGCTACCAAAAACATTCAGTACTTC.

Worth noting for this clonotype: This may stem from a read error, because a much larger clone lies one nucleotide away. V is TRBV19 and J is TRBJ2-1, with TRBD1 as a possible D gene (6 bases). The germline CDR1 and CDR2 sequences are LNHDA and SQIVND (reference sequence). This CDR3 contains 13 residues. Here the CDR3 DNA reads TGTGCCAGTAGTTGGGCTGGGGACAATGAGCGGTTCTTC. As protein: CASSWAGDNERFF.